These T cell receptor beta chains were read from a single sample in a study of T cells after yellow fever vaccination. TCRdb re-analysed the 5' RACE reads in MiXCR, keeping a single row per CDR3 protein. The sample carries about 350,000 distinct CDR3 sequences, approximately 4% recorded once. The sequencing used PBMCs, collected 5 days after the yellow fever booster vaccination. The origin of the receptors is a man younger than 35 who received the YFV17D yellow fever vaccine. The CDR3 runs from the conserved cysteine through the conserved F or W. A D gene is named only where the DNA matches it firmly. The size of a clone is reported for some rows only, either as once, few or many, or as a class for expanded clones.

J gene: TRBJ1-2
V gene: TRBV19
CDR3 length: 14
D gene: TRBD1
clone size: .
CDR3 protein: CASRTTGVNYGYTF
CDR3 DNA: TGTGCCAGTAGAACGACAGGGGTCAACTATGGCTACACCTTC

J gene: TRBJ2-2
V gene: TRBV5-1
CDR3 length: 16
D gene: .
clone size: many
CDR3 protein: CASSPDGGPSTGELFF
CDR3 DNA: TGCGCCAGCAGCCCGGACGGGGGGCCGAGCACCGGGGAGCTGTTTTTT

J gene: TRBJ1-5
V gene: TRBV20-1
CDR3 length: 13
D gene: TRBD1
clone size: .
CDR3 protein: CSAWTGSNQPQHF
CDR3 DNA: TGCAGTGCGTGGACAGGTAGCAATCAGCCCCAGCATTTT

J gene: TRBJ2-1
V gene: TRBV7-2
CDR3 length: 15
D gene: .
clone size: few
CDR3 protein: CASSLGRAWAGKQFF
CDR3 DNA: TGTGCCAGCAGCTTAGGCAGGGCCTGGGCAGGTAAGCAGTTCTTC

J gene: TRBJ1-1
V gene: TRBV6-6
CDR3 length: 13
D gene: .
clone size: few
CDR3 protein: CASSDAKNTEAFF
CDR3 DNA: TGTGCCAGCAGCGACGCGAAGAACACTGAAGCTTTCTTT

J gene: TRBJ1-2
V gene: TRBV12-3/TRBV12-4
CDR3 length: 13
D gene: .
clone size: few
CDR3 protein: CASSFVRSYGYTF
CDR3 DNA: TGTGCCAGCAGTTTCGTTCGCTCCTATGGCTACACCTTC

J gene: TRBJ2-5
V gene: TRBV7-8
CDR3 length: 14
D gene: .
clone size: many
CDR3 protein: CASSPTAGRETQYF
CDR3 DNA: TGTGCCAGCAGTCCTACGGCCGGGCGGGAGACCCAGTACTTC

J gene: TRBJ1-1
V gene: TRBV15
CDR3 length: 13
D gene: TRBD1
clone size: few
CDR3 protein: CATSWTGNTEAFF
CDR3 DNA: TGTGCCACCAGCTGGACAGGGAACACTGAAGCTTTCTTT

J gene: TRBJ1-5
V gene: TRBV20-1
CDR3 length: 13
D gene: .
clone size: few
CDR3 protein: CSAREREGQPQHF
CDR3 DNA: TGCAGTGCTAGGGAACGTGAGGGTCAGCCCCAGCATTTT

J gene: TRBJ2-3
V gene: TRBV5-1
CDR3 length: 18
D gene: TRBD2
clone size: few
CDR3 protein: CASSLSFTGLADTDTQYF
CDR3 DNA: TGCGCCAGCAGCTTGTCGTTCACGGGACTAGCGGACACAGATACGCAGTATTTT

J gene: TRBJ1-2
V gene: TRBV6-5
CDR3 length: 14
D gene: TRBD1
clone size: few
CDR3 protein: CASRQTGGTYGYTF
CDR3 DNA: TGTGCCAGCAGACAGACAGGGGGTACCTATGGCTACACCTTC

J gene: TRBJ2-5
V gene: TRBV7-9
CDR3 length: 14
D gene: .
clone size: many
CDR3 protein: CASSPAGIQETQYF
CDR3 DNA: TGTGCCAGCAGCCCAGCAGGGATACAAGAGACCCAGTACTTC

J gene: TRBJ1-5
V gene: TRBV4-1
CDR3 length: 16
D gene: TRBD1
clone size: many
CDR3 protein: CASSQSGTGDHQPQHF
CDR3 DNA: TGCGCCAGCAGCCAATCCGGGACAGGGGATCATCAGCCCCAGCATTTT

J gene: TRBJ1-1
V gene: TRBV5-1
CDR3 length: 15
D gene: TRBD1
clone size: many
CDR3 protein: CASSLTGGEGTEAFF
CDR3 DNA: TGCGCCAGCAGCTTGACAGGGGGCGAGGGGACTGAAGCTTTCTTT

J gene: TRBJ1-3
V gene: TRBV7-2
CDR3 length: 14
D gene: .
clone size: few
CDR3 protein: CASSLVSVGNTIYF
CDR3 DNA: TGTGCCAGCAGCTTAGTATCAGTTGGAAACACCATATATTTT

J gene: TRBJ2-5
V gene: TRBV7-3
CDR3 length: 13
D gene: .
clone size: .
CDR3 protein: CASSPGSAETQYF
CDR3 DNA: TGTGCCAGCAGCCCCGGATCAGCGGAGACCCAGTACTTC

J gene: TRBJ2-7
V gene: TRBV6-5
CDR3 length: 17
D gene: .
clone size: few
CDR3 protein: CASSYSIITQGGDEQYF
CDR3 DNA: TGTGCCAGCAGTTACTCGATCATCACACAGGGTGGCGACGAGCAGTACTTC

J gene: TRBJ2-2
V gene: TRBV7-2
CDR3 length: 18
D gene: TRBD2
clone size: many
CDR3 protein: CASSLKRGGTPNTGELFF
CDR3 DNA: TGTGCCAGCAGCCTGAAGCGGGGGGGCACACCGAACACCGGGGAGCTGTTTTTT